Sequencing of this T cell receptor beta chain was carried out in a study of monozygotic twins with inflammatory bowel disease. As concerns this clonotype: The antigen is undetermined.

Study-level results: What may have added variability to patient repertoires is that immunosuppressive treatments differed. The existence of one strong signal or clonotype linked to IBD lacked support. Compared with healthy co-twins, IBD patients showed reduced TCRbeta repertoire diversity by inverse Simpson.

This CDR3 region has 14 residues. Per germline, CDR1 KGHDR and CDR2 SFDVKD. Total RNA amounting to 3,500 to 4,500 ng went into each TCR library. TCRdb reprocessed the 5' RACE reads, keeping one entry per CDR3 protein, no DNA. The table lists about 440,000 distinct CDR3 sequences. This clonotype was sampled from a human donor with ulcerative colitis or Crohn's disease, or a healthy co-twin of an affected twin (not recorded which). The specimen was blood. V gene TRBV24-1 combines with J gene TRBJ2-2; TCRdb returns TRBD1, unconfirmable since there is no DNA. The CDR3 loop is CATQVSGSTGELFF.